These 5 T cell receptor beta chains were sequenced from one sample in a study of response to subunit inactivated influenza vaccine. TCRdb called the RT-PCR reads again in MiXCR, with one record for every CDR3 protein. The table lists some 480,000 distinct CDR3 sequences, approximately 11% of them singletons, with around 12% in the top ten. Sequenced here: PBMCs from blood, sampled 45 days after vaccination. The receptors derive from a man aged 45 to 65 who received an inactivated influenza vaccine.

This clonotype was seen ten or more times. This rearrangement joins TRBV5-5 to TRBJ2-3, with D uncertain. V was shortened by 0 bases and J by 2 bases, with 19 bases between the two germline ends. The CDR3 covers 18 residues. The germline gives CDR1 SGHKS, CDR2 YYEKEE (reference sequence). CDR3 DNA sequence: TGTGCCAGCAGCTTGGCCCCGCCGGCACAAATTTCCACAGATACGCAGTATTTT. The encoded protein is CASSLAPPAQISTDTQYF.

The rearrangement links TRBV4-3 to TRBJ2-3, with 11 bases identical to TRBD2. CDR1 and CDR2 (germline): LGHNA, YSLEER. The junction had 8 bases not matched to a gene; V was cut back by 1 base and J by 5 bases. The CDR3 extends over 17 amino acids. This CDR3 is CASSQGIAGGRGDTQYF. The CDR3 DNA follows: TGCGCCAGCAGCCAAGGAATAGCGGGGGGGCGAGGAGATACGCAGTATTTT.

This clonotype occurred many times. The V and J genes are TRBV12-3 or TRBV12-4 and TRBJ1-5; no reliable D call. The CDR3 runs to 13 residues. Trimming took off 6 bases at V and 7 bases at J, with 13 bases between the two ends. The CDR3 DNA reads TGTGCCAGCAGCCAGGCACCGGGGCAGCCCCAGCATTTT. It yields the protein CASSQAPGQPQHF.

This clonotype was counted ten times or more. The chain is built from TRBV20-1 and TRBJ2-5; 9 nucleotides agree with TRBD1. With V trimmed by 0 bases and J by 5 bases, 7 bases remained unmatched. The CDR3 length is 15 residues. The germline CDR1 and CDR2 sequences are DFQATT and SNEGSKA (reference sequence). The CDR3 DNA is TGCAGTGCTAGAGATTATAGGGACAGGGTTGAGACCCAGTACTTC. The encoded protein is CSARDYRDRVETQYF.

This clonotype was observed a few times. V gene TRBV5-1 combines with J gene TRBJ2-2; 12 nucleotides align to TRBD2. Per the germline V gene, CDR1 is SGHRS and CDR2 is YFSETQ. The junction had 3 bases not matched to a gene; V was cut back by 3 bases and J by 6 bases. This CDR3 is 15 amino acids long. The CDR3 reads CASSSSGRVPGELFF. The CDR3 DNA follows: TGCGCCAGCAGCTCTAGCGGGAGGGTTCCCGGGGAGCTGTTTTTT.